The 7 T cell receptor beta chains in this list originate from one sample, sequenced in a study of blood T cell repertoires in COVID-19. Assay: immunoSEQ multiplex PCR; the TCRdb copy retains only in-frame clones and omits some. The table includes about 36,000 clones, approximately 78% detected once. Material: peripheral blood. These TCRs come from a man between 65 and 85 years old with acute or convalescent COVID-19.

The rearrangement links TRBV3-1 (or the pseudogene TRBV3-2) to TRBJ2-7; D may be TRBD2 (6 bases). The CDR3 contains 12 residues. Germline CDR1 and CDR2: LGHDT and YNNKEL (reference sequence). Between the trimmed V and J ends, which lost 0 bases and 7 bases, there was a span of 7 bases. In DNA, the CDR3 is TGTGCCAGCAGCCAAGATCGGGAGGAGCAGTACTTC. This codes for CASSQDREEQYF.

The CDR3 spells CAGRAGDGTQYF. The CDR3 DNA is TGTGCCGGCCGGGCAGGGGATGGGACCCAGTACTTC. V gene TRBV12-3 or TRBV12-4 combines with J gene TRBJ2-5; D perhaps matches TRBD1 (6 bases). V lost 11 bases and J 7 bases, leaving 17 bases between the germline ends. The CDR3 has 12 residues.

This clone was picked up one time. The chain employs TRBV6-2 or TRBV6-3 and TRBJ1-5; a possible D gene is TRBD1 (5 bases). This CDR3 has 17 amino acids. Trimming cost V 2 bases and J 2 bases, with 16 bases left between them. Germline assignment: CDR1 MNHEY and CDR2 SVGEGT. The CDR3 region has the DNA TGTGCCAGCAGTTACCCCAGGGCGATTGGACGCAATCAGCCCCAGCATTTT. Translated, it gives CASSYPRAIGRNQPQHF.

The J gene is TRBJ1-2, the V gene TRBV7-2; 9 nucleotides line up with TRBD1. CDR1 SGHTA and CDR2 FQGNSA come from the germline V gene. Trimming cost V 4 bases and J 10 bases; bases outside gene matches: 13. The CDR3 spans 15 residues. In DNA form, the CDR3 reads TGTGCCAGCAGCTCGTACAGGGGGCGGGGGATGGTCTACACCTTC. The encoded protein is CASSSYRGRGMVYTF.

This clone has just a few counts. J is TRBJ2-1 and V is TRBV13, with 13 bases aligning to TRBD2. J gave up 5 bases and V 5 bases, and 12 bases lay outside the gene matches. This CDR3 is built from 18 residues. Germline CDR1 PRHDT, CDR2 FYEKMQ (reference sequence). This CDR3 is CASSLPSWTSGGNNEQFF. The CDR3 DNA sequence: TGTGCCAGCAGCCTCCCGTCTTGGACTAGCGGGGGTAACAATGAGCAGTTCTTC.

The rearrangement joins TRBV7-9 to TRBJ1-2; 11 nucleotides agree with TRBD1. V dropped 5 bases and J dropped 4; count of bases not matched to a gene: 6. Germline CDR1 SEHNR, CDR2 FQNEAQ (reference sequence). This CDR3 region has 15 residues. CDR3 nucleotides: TGTGCCAGCAGCGTGGGACAGGGGGAGTTCTATGGCTACACCTTC. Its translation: CASSVGQGEFYGYTF.

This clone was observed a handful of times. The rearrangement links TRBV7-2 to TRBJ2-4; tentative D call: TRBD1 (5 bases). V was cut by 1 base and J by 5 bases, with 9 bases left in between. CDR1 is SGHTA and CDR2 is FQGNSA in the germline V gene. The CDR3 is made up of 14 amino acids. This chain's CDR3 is CASSLGGSQNIQYF. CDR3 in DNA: TGTGCCAGCAGCTTAGGGGGCAGCCAAAACATTCAGTACTTC.